This TCR beta chain was obtained from a study of PD-L1 blockade in urothelial cancer. At the level of the study: Blood-derived samples held a median approximately 140,000 T cells.

Germline CDR1 MNHEY, CDR2 SMNVEV (reference sequence). The CDR3 has 16 residues. Trimming cost V 5 bases and J 9 bases; bases outside gene matches: 16. The assay was immunoSEQ multiplex PCR, and TCRdb's table has in-frame clones only and misses some. The table lists approximately 100,000 clones, more than 80% of them singletons. Noted time point: pretreatment peripheral blood. Pretreatment and on-treatment blood mononuclear cell samples were taken, totaling between 1 and 8 time points per patient. The specimen comprised PBMCs, sampled around atezolizumab (anti-PD-L1) treatment. The genes are TRBV27 and TRBJ2-7, with 10 bases that match TRBD2. This receptor was obtained from a woman of 80 years or more with urothelial cancer. The CDR3 region has the DNA TGTGCCAGCAGTCCCACGGTGCTAGCGGGAGTGGTTGGGCAGTACTTC. Encoded protein: CASSPTVLAGVVGQYF.